Described below is a single T cell receptor (beta chain) sequence and its context. This sample was taken from a study of T-cell reconstitution after alpha-beta-depleted transplantation in children. Researchers prepared the TCRbeta library using unique molecular identifiers, the study reports. TCRdb re-derived calls from the PCR reads in MiXCR, one entry per CDR3 protein. This sample has approximately 640,000 distinct CDR3 sequences, with roughly 15% found just once. The source material was PBMCs from the stem cell graft donor, sampled from the stem cell graft. This sequence was found in a human donor who donated a stem cell graft to a child with acute myeloid leukemia.

CDR3 in amino acids: CASSHARQPLYGYTF. In DNA form, the CDR3 reads TGCGCCAGCAGCCACGCCCGACAGCCTCTCTATGGCTACACCTTC. The chain joins TRBV4-1 to TRBJ1-2; TRBD1 is a possible D gene (5 bases). Between the trimmed V and J ends, which lost 3 bases and 4 bases, there was a span of 15 bases. Germline V gene data show CDR1 as MGHRA and CDR2 as YSYEKL. This CDR3 region has 15 residues.